Given below is one T cell receptor beta chain in context. Antigen: not known. The data originate from a study of shared clonotypes between healthy human individuals. On the study more broadly: For every donor, three CD4 naive, three CD4 memory, two CD8 naive and one CD8 memory plates were used. The study, taken as a whole, reports: It was only blood that was sampled, and tissue repertoires likely differ. A generally larger estimated richness was seen in naive subsets than in memory subsets.

The naive CD8 population came from CD45RO-negative cells selected for CCR7, without terminally differentiated effector memory CD45RA+ cells. Participating donors were healthy, HIV-negative adults free of recent acute infections or vaccinations. CDR1 and CDR2 from the germline V gene are SGHAT and FQDESV (reference sequence). The CDR3 covers 15 residues. Losses at the gene ends were 5 bases for V and 1 base for J; bases not matched to a gene: 6. The repertoire was sequenced with immunoSEQ multiplex PCR; TCRdb's copy has only in-frame clones and lacks some. Of hundreds of thousands of clones detected, around 96% appear once; the ten largest clones hold roughly 0.1%.

V gene TRBV11-1 combines with J gene TRBJ2-3; 7 nucleotides match TRBD2. The specimen was naive CD8+ T cells sorted from blood. The receptor comes from a young woman in good health. The DNA for the CDR3 is TGTGCCAGCAGCGGGGAGGGATTGGGCACAGATACGCAGTATTTT. It is translated as CASSGEGLGTDTQYF.